One sample yielded the 19 T cell receptor beta chains listed below, sequenced in a study of early T cells in non-severe SARS-CoV-2 infection. TCRdb called the 5' RACE reads again in MiXCR, with one record for every CDR3 protein. The sample includes roughly 81,000 distinct CDR3 sequences, roughly 5.7% of them seen just once. The sequencing sample was made of whole blood. These receptors originate from an adult who was a healthcare worker with PCR-confirmed SARS-CoV-2 infection or an uninfected control (not recorded which).

This clonotype showed up just once. The rearrangement uses TRBV6-2 or TRBV6-3 and TRBJ2-3, with TRBD2 matching over 10 bases. This CDR3 contains 19 residues. Trimming removed 2 bases from V and 4 bases from J; junction bases left unmatched: 15. Per the germline V gene, CDR1 is MNHEY and CDR2 is SVGEGT. The CDR3 is CASSYKRGGPRISADTQYF. As DNA, the CDR3 is TGTGCCAGCAGTTACAAGCGGGGGGGCCCGAGGATTTCCGCAGATACGCAGTATTTT.

At least ten counts were recorded for this clonotype. The gene calls are TRBV11-2 and TRBJ1-1; 7 bases fit TRBD1. Germline CDR1 is SGHAT and CDR2 is FQNNGV. The junction had 13 bases not matched to a gene; V was cut back by 3 bases and J by 6 bases. This CDR3 comprises 16 residues. The CDR3 loop is CASSFARSRGTAEAFF. The CDR3 bases are TGTGCCAGCAGCTTCGCAAGATCAAGGGGGACAGCTGAAGCTTTCTTT.

A few counts support this clonotype. The chain employs TRBV19 and TRBJ2-3; tentatively, D is TRBD1 or TRBD2 (5 bases each). Germline V lookup: CDR1 LNHDA, CDR2 SQIVND (reference sequence). The CDR3 totals 15 residues. V dropped 11 bases and J dropped 3 bases, with 21 bases sitting between them. DNA of the CDR3: TGTGCCGCAGCTCGGTGGGGGTTGCAGACAGATACGCAGTATTTT. It specifies CAAARWGLQTDTQYF.

This clonotype occurred many times. The V gene is TRBV6-2 or TRBV6-3, the J gene TRBJ2-2; no definite D call. This CDR3 is built from 15 residues. Looked up from germline, CDR1 is MNHEY and CDR2 is SVGEGT. V lost 0 bases, J lost 6 bases, and 11 bases lay in between. In DNA form, the CDR3 reads TGTGCCAGCAGTTACTCGACCATAGAGGCCGGGGAGCTGTTTTTT. Amino acid sequence: CASSYSTIEAGELFF.

Only a few counts were recorded for this clonotype. The chain combines TRBV27 with TRBJ2-1; no reliable D call. This CDR3 is 12 amino acids long. Per the germline V gene, CDR1 is MNHEY and CDR2 is SMNVEV (reference sequence). V was shortened by 3 bases and J by 5 bases, with 5 bases between the two germline ends. CDR3 nucleotides: TGTGCCAGCAGTTTTTTAAACAATGAGCAGTTCTTC. Translation gives CASSFLNNEQFF.

This clonotype was recorded many times. The rearrangement uses TRBV5-5 and TRBJ2-7, with D perhaps TRBD2 (5 bases). Germline values: CDR1 SGHKS, CDR2 YYEKEE (reference sequence). V shed 2 bases and J shed 2 bases, with 14 bases lying between them. CDR3 length equals 15 residues. The CDR3 bases are TGTGCCAGCAGCTTTGGGTTGAAGACTACCTACGAGCAGTACTTC. This gives the protein CASSFGLKTTYEQYF.

This clonotype has at least ten counts. The chain recombines TRBV3-1 with TRBJ2-7; no firm D call. From germline, CDR1 is LGHDT and CDR2 YNNKEL (reference sequence). Trimming removed 1 base from V and 6 bases from J, with 7 bases in between. The CDR3 sequence is 12 residues long. CDR3 nucleotide sequence: TGTGCCAGCAGCCAAGTTGCTTCCGAGCAGTACTTC. This encodes CASSQVASEQYF.

This chain links TRBV7-2 with TRBJ1-1; D uncertain. Germline V gene sequence: CDR1 SGHTA, CDR2 FQGNSA. V was trimmed by 5 bases and J by 0 bases, leaving 13 bases between them. The CDR3 loop spans 15 amino acids. The CDR3 bases are TGTGCCAGCAGCCCACAGACAACAGTGAACACTGAAGCTTTCTTT. Translation: CASSPQTTVNTEAFF.

This clonotype was counted a few times. CDR3 protein: CASSLAENQETQYF. The CDR3 region has the DNA TGTGCCAGCAGCTTAGCGGAGAACCAAGAGACCCAGTACTTC. V gene TRBV7-8 combines with J gene TRBJ2-5; D unclear. CDR1 and CDR2 (germline): SGHVS, FQNEAQ. With 0 bases removed from V and 0 bases from J, the gap between germline ends came to 5 bases. This CDR3 is 14 amino acids long.

In this sample, this clonotype turned up many times. The chain joins TRBV10-3 to TRBJ2-3; 8 nucleotides align to TRBD1. V trimming: 4 bases; J trimming: 3 bases; junction bases outside the gene matches: 3. The CDR3 runs to 14 residues. The germline V gene has CDR1 ENHRY and CDR2 SYGVKD. CDR3 protein: CAISAQGVTDTQYF. CDR3 sequence (DNA): TGTGCCATCAGTGCACAGGGGGTAACAGATACGCAGTATTTT.

The rearrangement links TRBV9 to TRBJ2-1; either TRBD1 or TRBD2 may fit D (5 bases each). This CDR3 spans 15 amino acids. Germline lookup yields CDR1 SGDLS and CDR2 YYNGEE. V lost 0 bases and J 5 bases, leaving 12 bases between the germline ends. The CDR3 DNA reads as TGTGCCAGCAGCGTAGTTGGGGGATCAGACAATGAGCAGTTCTTC. It encodes CASSVVGGSDNEQFF.

This clonotype was detected only a few times. The V call is TRBV2, the J call TRBJ1-1; D is uncertain. Trimming removed 7 bases at V and 4 bases at J, with 13 bases between. Germline V gene data show CDR1 as SNHLY and CDR2 as FYNNEI. This CDR3 has 13 amino acids. The CDR3 DNA is TGTGCCAGCATTCACAGTCATCCCACTGAAGCTTTCTTT. It specifies CASIHSHPTEAFF.

This clonotype occurred many times. V and J are TRBV2 and TRBJ1-4; a weak D match, TRBD1 (5 bases). Trimming took 5 bases from V and 0 from J, leaving 13 bases between them. The CDR3 is made up of 16 amino acids. Germline CDR1 is SNHLY and CDR2 is FYNNEI. The CDR3 protein is CASSSQDISTNEKLFF. CDR3 nucleotides: TGTGCCAGCAGTAGCCAGGACATATCAACTAATGAAAAACTGTTTTTT.

There are many counts of this clonotype. V gene TRBV14 combines with J gene TRBJ2-2; possibly TRBD2 for D (6 bases). The CDR3 sequence is 15 residues long. Trimming cost V 2 bases and J 8 bases, with 15 bases left between them. The germline V gene encodes CDR1 SGHDN and CDR2 FVKESK. CDR3 DNA sequence: TGTGCCAGCAGCCAAATCGGGAGAACACGGGGGGAGCTGTTTTTT. Residues: CASSQIGRTRGELFF.

CDR3 sequence (DNA): TGTGCCAGCAGCTCGACGACTAGTAAAACCGGGGAGCTGTTTTTT. Amino acid sequence: CASSSTTSKTGELFF. This rearrangement joins TRBV7-7 to TRBJ2-2; TRBD2 is a possible D gene (6 bases). This CDR3 comprises 15 residues. V was clipped by 4 bases and J by 5 bases, with 14 bases between them. The germline V gene has CDR1 SSHAT and CDR2 FNYEAQ (reference sequence).

This clonotype turned up a few times. One end of the junction is discordant with germline, which a read error may explain. The rearrangement links TRBV18 to TRBJ2-1; 8 bases map to TRBD1. The germline CDR1 and CDR2 sequences are KGHSH and LQKENI. The CDR3 contains 11 residues. The CDR3 nucleotides read TGTGCCAGCTCACCCCAGGACAGGGTGATCTTC. Encoded protein: CASSPQDRVIF.

This clonotype was counted at least ten times. The V gene is TRBV21-1, the J gene TRBJ2-1; the table's D call of TRBD2 was not tested on the DNA. TRBV21-1 is flagged as a pseudogene. CDR3 length equals 15 residues. The CDR3 region has the DNA TGTGCCATCATGAGGTCTAGCGGGAGCTACAATGAGCAGTTCTTC. Protein product: CAIMRSSGSYNEQFF.

There are many counts of this clonotype. The CDR3 is CARRKSTYEQYF. The CDR3 DNA sequence: TGTGCCAGGAGAAAGTCGACCTACGAGCAGTACTTC. The chain carries TRBV28 and TRBJ2-7; D ambiguous. There are 12 residues in the CDR3. Germline V CDR1 and CDR2: MDHEN, SYDVKM. The ends were cut back, 9 bases at V and 2 bases at J, with 11 bases in the middle.

The rearrangement links TRBV19 to TRBJ2-1, with TRBD1 matching 8 bases. V shed 3 bases and J 6 bases; nucleotides not matched to a gene: 4. Germline assignment: CDR1 LNHDA and CDR2 SQIVND (reference sequence). There are 14 residues in the CDR3. CDR3 in DNA: TGTGCCAGTAGTATGTTCGGACAGGGCAATGAGCAGTTCTTC. Its protein is CASSMFGQGNEQFF. The variable domain in full, with the rest retrieved from reference TRBV19 and TRBJ2-1, is DGGITQSPKYLFRKEGQNVTLSCEQNLNHDAMYWYRQDPGQGLRLIYYSQIVNDFQKGDIAEGYSVSREKKESFPLTVTSAQKNPTAFYLCASSMFGQGNEQFFGPGTRLTVL.